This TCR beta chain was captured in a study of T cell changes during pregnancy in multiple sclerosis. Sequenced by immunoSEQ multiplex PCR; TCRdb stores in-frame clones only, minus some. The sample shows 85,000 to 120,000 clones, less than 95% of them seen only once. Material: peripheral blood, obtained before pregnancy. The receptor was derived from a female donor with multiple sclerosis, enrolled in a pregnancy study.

The CDR3 coding sequence is TGTGCCAGCTCACCCTTTAAAGACAGATACGAGCAGTACTTC. It translates to CASSPFKDRYEQYF. The rearrangement uses TRBV18 and TRBJ2-7; perhaps TRBD1 as D (5 bases). Germline V gene data show CDR1 as KGHSH and CDR2 as LQKENI. The germline V and J ends were trimmed by 3 bases and 4 bases, with 13 bases remaining between them. The CDR3 totals 14 residues.